Listed below are T cell receptor beta chains from one sample, sequenced in a study of shared clonotypes between healthy human individuals. Clones were sequenced by immunoSEQ multiplex PCR, and TCRdb holds only the in-frame ones, with some missing. The sample has some 1.4 million clones, approximately 96% seen once. Sequencing input: naive CD4+ T cells sorted from blood. The source of these receptors is a man aged 25 to 45 in good health. Both conserved end residues are part of each CDR3. A D gene is named only where the DNA matches it firmly. Size is omitted from some rows. Given values are once, few, many or a class for expanded clones.

abundance	d_gene	v_gene	j_gene	CDR3aa	CDR3nt
-	TRBD1	TRBV7-9	TRBJ2-7	CASSLNRQGVFEQYF	TGTGCCAGCAGCTTAAACCGACAGGGGGTCTTCGAGCAGTACTTC
-	-	TRBV5-4	TRBJ2-2	CASSPVETTGELFF	TGTGCCAGCAGCCCCGTCGAAACTACCGGGGAGCTGTTTTTT
-	-	TRBV25-1	TRBJ1-2	CASSDPFNYGYTF	TGTGCCAGCAGTGATCCCTTTAACTATGGCTACACCTTC
-	TRBD1	TRBV27	TRBJ1-2	CASSAYGTGAVGAGYTF	TGTGCCAGCAGTGCATACGGGACAGGGGCTGTTGGCGCTGGCTACACCTTC
-	TRBD2	TRBV15	TRBJ2-1	CATSRAAGAGDEQFF	TGTGCCACCAGCAGAGCGGCGGGAGCGGGAGATGAGCAGTTCTTC
-	-	TRBV14	TRBJ1-1	CASSPRPWRSNTEAFF	TGTGCCAGCAGCCCCCGTCCGTGGAGGTCGAACACTGAAGCTTTCTTT
-	-	TRBV10-3	TRBJ1-2	CAIKDSPNYGYTF	TGTGCCATCAAGGACAGTCCTAACTATGGCTACACCTTC
once	-	TRBV7-9	TRBJ1-2	CASSPQAVVSYGYTF	TGTGCCAGCAGCCCCCAGGCGGTCGTATCTTATGGCTACACCTTC
-	-	TRBV5-1	TRBJ2-1	CASSPDPSSYNEQFF	TGCGCCAGCAGCCCTGACCCTAGCTCCTACAATGAGCAGTTCTTC
-	-	TRBV19	TRBJ2-5	CASSTRVKEETQYF	TGTGCCAGTAGTACACGGGTGAAAGAAGAGACCCAGTACTTC
-	-	TRBV4-1	TRBJ2-1	CASSQLATGVGNEQFF	TGCGCCAGCAGCCAGCTAGCCACAGGAGTGGGCAATGAGCAGTTCTTC
-	-	TRBV18	TRBJ2-7	CASSQNDGAYEQYF	TGTGCCAGCTCTCAAAACGACGGGGCCTACGAGCAGTACTTC
-	TRBD2	TRBV11-2	TRBJ2-7	CASSFTRLLSGRAYEQYF	TGTGCCAGCAGCTTTACCCGCCTTCTTAGCGGGCGGGCCTACGAGCAGTACTTC
few	-	TRBV11-1	TRBJ2-1	CASMGPGTEGFF	TGTGCCAGCATGGGACCCGGGACTGAGGGGTTCTTC
-	-	TRBV11-2	TRBJ1-5	CASSRSENQPQHF	TGTGCCAGCAGCCGGAGTGAGAATCAGCCCCAGCATTTT
-	TRBD2	TRBV7-7	TRBJ2-3	CASSLRPSGRMSTDTQYF	TGTGCTAGCAGCTTACGACCTAGCGGGAGAATGAGCACAGATACGCAGTATTTT
-	-	TRBV1	TRBJ2-7	CTSSQELLDWRAVPGKSNYEQYF	TGCACCAGCAGCCAAGAACTATTGGACTGGAGAGCTGTTCCCGGAAAATCTAACTACGAGCAGTACTTC
-	-	TRBV27	TRBJ2-1	CASSPGNLGRIPTYNEQFF	TGTGCCAGCAGCCCGGGGAATTTAGGGCGAATACCCACCTACAATGAGCAGTTCTTC
-	-	TRBV19	TRBJ2-1	CASTRAPGYNEQFF	TGTGCCAGTACCCGAGCCCCGGGGTACAATGAGCAGTTCTTC
few	TRBD1	TRBV5-1	TRBJ2-5	CASSSNTGGGETQYF	TGCGCCAGCAGCTCTAATACAGGGGGTGGAGAGACCCAGTACTTC
-	-	TRBV29-1	TRBJ2-1	CSVTRDFSYNEQFF	TGCAGCGTGACCCGGGACTTCTCCTACAATGAGCAGTTCTTC
-	-	TRBV19	TRBJ1-2	CASSIGDTTNYGYTF	TGTGCCAGTAGTATAGGGGACACCACGAACTATGGCTACACCTTC
-	TRBD2	TRBV9	TRBJ2-7	CASSASLAGAYEQYF	TGTGCCAGCAGCGCCTCACTAGCGGGAGCATACGAGCAGTACTTC
-	TRBD1	TRBV18	TRBJ2-7	CASSSKAGTGSYEQYF	TGTGCCAGCTCATCAAAAGCCGGGACAGGGTCCTACGAGCAGTACTTC
-	TRBD2	TRBV7-2	TRBJ2-7	CASSSRSGIEQYF	TGTGCCAGCAGCTCCCGAAGCGGGATCGAGCAGTACTTC
-	-	TRBV6-6	TRBJ2-5	CASSYSAGTQYF	TGTGCCAGCAGTTACTCGGCTGGGACCCAGTACTTC
-	TRBD1	TRBV7-8	TRBJ1-2	CASSLAKITGALGYTF	TGTGCCAGCAGCTTAGCTAAAATTACAGGGGCGCTTGGCTACACCTTC
-	TRBD2	TRBV11-2	TRBJ2-1	CASSSGLARDGNEQFF	TGTGCCAGCAGCTCCGGACTAGCCCGGGACGGAAATGAGCAGTTCTTC
-	-	TRBV6-1	TRBJ1-5	CASSEGGGWSQPQHF	TGTGCCAGCAGTGAAGGCGGGGGTTGGAGTCAGCCCCAGCATTTT
-	TRBD1	TRBV27	TRBJ2-7	CASSSPGQGVHEQYF	TGTGCCAGCAGTTCACCGGGACAGGGAGTTCACGAGCAGTACTTC
-	-	TRBV6-1	TRBJ2-3	CASNGKGSTDTQYF	TGTGCCAGCAACGGAAAGGGGAGCACAGATACGCAGTATTTT
-	TRBD2	TRBV5-4	TRBJ2-3	CASSFYSGRAVDTQYF	TGTGCCAGCAGCTTTTATAGCGGGAGGGCCGTAGATACGCAGTATTTT
-	TRBD1	TRBV10-3	TRBJ2-2	CAISGTGATGELFF	TGTGCCATCAGCGGGACAGGGGCCACCGGGGAGCTGTTTTTT
-	TRBD2	TRBV28	TRBJ2-7	CASWGGATYEQYF	TGTGCCAGCTGGGGAGGGGCGACCTACGAGCAGTACTTC
-	-	TRBV5-1	TRBJ1-1	CASSTGRNTEAFF	TGCGCCAGCAGCACGGGACGGAACACTGAAGCTTTCTTT
-	TRBD2	TRBV4-1	TRBJ2-5	CASSPSTSGGQETQYF	TGCGCCAGCAGCCCGTCGACTAGCGGGGGCCAAGAGACCCAGTACTTC
-	TRBD2	TRBV10-2	TRBJ2-1	CASSVRSGRAGDEQFF	TGCGCCAGCAGTGTGCGCAGCGGGAGGGCCGGGGATGAGCAGTTCTTC
-	TRBD1	TRBV28	TRBJ1-3	CASSKTGVWNTIYF	TGTGCCAGCAGTAAGACAGGGGTGTGGAACACCATATATTTT
-	-	TRBV7-3	TRBJ2-3	CASSQASTDTQYF	TGTGCCAGCAGTCAAGCGTCCACAGATACGCAGTATTTT
-	-	TRBV5-3	TRBJ1-2	CARSLVVTAWRGYNYGYTF	TGTGCCAGAAGCTTGGTTGTAACGGCTTGGAGGGGGTATAACTATGGCTACACCTTC
-	TRBD1	TRBV28	TRBJ2-5	CASSFQGVPETQYF	TGTGCCAGCAGTTTCCAGGGGGTTCCGGAGACCCAGTACTTC
-	-	TRBV7-2	TRBJ2-2	CASSKYTGELFF	TGTGCCAGCAGCAAATACACCGGGGAGCTGTTTTTT
-	TRBD1	TRBV5-1	TRBJ2-7	CASSSTGFGDEQYF	TGCGCCAGCAGCTCGACAGGGTTTGGAGACGAGCAGTACTTC
-	-	TRBV5-1	TRBJ2-1	CASGSFGEQFF	TGCGCCAGCGGCAGTTTTGGGGAGCAGTTCTTC
-	TRBD2	TRBV5-1	TRBJ2-5	CASSRGIAGGQETQYF	TGCGCCAGCAGCCGTGGGATAGCGGGAGGCCAAGAGACCCAGTACTTC